This entry lists 20 T cell receptor beta chains sequenced from one sample in a study of control samples from healthy donors and cancer patients. Assay: immunoSEQ multiplex PCR; the TCRdb copy retains only in-frame clones and omits some. Here the sample spans some 110,000 clones, around 82% being singletons. Sequenced: blood. The receptors originated from a woman aged 45-65 years in good health.

This rearrangement joins TRBV5-4 to TRBJ1-2; D is possibly TRBD1 (6 bases). CDR1 and CDR2 (germline): SGHNT, YYREEE (reference sequence). The CDR3 is made up of 14 amino acids. Trimming cost V 3 bases and J 3 bases, with 12 bases left between them. Here the CDR3 reads CASSSFRGDYGYTF. The CDR3 DNA is TGTGCCAGCAGCTCCTTCAGGGGTGACTATGGCTACACCTTC. The full variable domain, with the rest looked up from reference TRBV5-4 and TRBJ1-2, is ETGVTQSPTHLIKTRGQQVTLRCSSQSGHNTVSWYQQALGQGPQFIFQYYREEENGRGNFPPRFSGLQFPNYSSELNVNALELDDSALYLCASSSFRGDYGYTFGSGTRLTVV.

The J gene is TRBJ1-1, the V gene TRBV6-1, with D perhaps TRBD1 (5 bases). The germline CDR1 and CDR2 sequences are MNHNS and SASEGT. Trimming took 2 bases from V and 4 from J, leaving 8 bases between them. This CDR3 spans 13 amino acids. This CDR3 reads CASSEQGFTEAFF. The CDR3 DNA reads as TGTGCCAGCAGTGAACAGGGCTTCACTGAAGCTTTCTTT.

The rearrangement joins TRBV7-3 to TRBJ2-1; D ambiguous. In germline, CDR1 is SGHTA, CDR2 FQGTGA. The CDR3 totals 13 residues. V lost 5 bases and J 8 bases, leaving 13 bases between the germline ends. CDR3: CASSLNRLDEQFF. The CDR3 DNA follows: TGTGCCAGCAGCCTAAATCGGTTAGATGAGCAGTTCTTC.

This chain uses TRBV5-6 with TRBJ2-5; D ambiguous. V shed 0 bases and J shed 5 bases, with 5 bases lying between them. The germline gives CDR1 SGHDT, CDR2 YYEEEE. The CDR3 loop spans 12 amino acids. The DNA of the CDR3 is TGTGCCAGCAGCTTGGATTACGAGACCCAGTACTTC. It specifies CASSLDYETQYF.

The chain uses TRBV29-1 and TRBJ2-2; TRBD2 matches at 11 bases. The CDR3 consists of 18 residues. CDR1 is SQVTM, CDR2 ANQGSEA, per germline. Trimming cost V 7 bases and J 6 bases; bases outside gene matches: 19. The CDR3 nucleotides are TGCAGCGCCCACCGGGGAGTAGCGGGGGGGCCGCGCCCCGGGGAGCTGTTTTTT. Protein sequence: CSAHRGVAGGPRPGELFF.

The chain joins TRBV6-2 or TRBV6-3 to TRBJ2-7; D unclear. Per germline, CDR1 MNHEY and CDR2 SVGEGT. This CDR3 has 13 residues. Trimming cost V 2 bases and J 0 bases, with 5 bases left between them. The CDR3 region is CASSYGVSYEQYF. CDR3 coding DNA: TGTGCCAGCAGTTACGGTGTCTCCTACGAGCAGTACTTC.

The chain has TRBV3-1 (or the pseudogene TRBV3-2) and TRBJ1-2; no clear D. From germline, CDR1 is LGHDT and CDR2 YNNKEL (reference sequence). The CDR3 sequence is 13 residues long. Trimming stripped 1 base from V and 4 bases from J, with 7 bases between. DNA for the CDR3: TGTGCCAGCAGCCAAGTAGTCGGCTATGGCTACACCTTC. Translating it yields CASSQVVGYGYTF.

The rearrangement joins TRBV7-2 to TRBJ1-4; TRBD1 aligns across 10 bases. This CDR3 has 16 amino acids. With V trimmed by 5 bases and J by 7 bases, 10 bases remained unmatched. Germline assignment: CDR1 SGHTA and CDR2 FQGNSA. The CDR3 region has the DNA TGTGCCAGCAGCCCGTCAGAGACAGGGGGCGGTGAAAAACTGTTTTTT. It codes for CASSPSETGGGEKLFF.

The chain recombines TRBV3-1 (or the pseudogene TRBV3-2) with TRBJ2-1, with TRBD1 identical over 9 bases. V lost 7 bases, J lost 6 bases, and 7 bases stayed unmatched. The CDR3 is 14 amino acids. The germline V gene has CDR1 LGHDT and CDR2 YNNKEL (reference sequence). The CDR3 protein is CASKTGTGINEQFF. The CDR3 nucleotides are TGTGCCAGCAAGACCGGGACAGGGATCAATGAGCAGTTCTTC.

The chain uses TRBV4-2 and TRBJ2-3; D call uncertain. With 2 bases removed from V and 9 bases from J, the gap between germline ends came to 12 bases. CDR1 LGHNA and CDR2 YNFKEQ come from the germline V gene. The CDR3 extends over 13 amino acids. The CDR3 sequence: CASSQTPRITQYF. DNA of the CDR3: TGTGCCAGCAGCCAAACCCCCAGGATAACGCAGTATTTT.

This chain links TRBV6-2 or TRBV6-3 with TRBJ2-3; 11 nucleotides agree with TRBD2. V shed 4 bases and J 4 bases; nucleotides not matched to a gene: 7. The CDR3 runs to 16 residues. Germline-derived CDR1 and CDR2 are MNHEY and SVGEGT. The CDR3 nucleotides read TGTGCCAGCAGTTTCTTAGCGGGGGGGCCGTCAGATACGCAGTATTTT. Amino acids: CASSFLAGGPSDTQYF.

In DNA form, the CDR3 reads TGTGCCAGCAGCCAAGAGAGGGGGCTAGCGGGTTACAATGAGCAGTTCTTC. It encodes CASSQERGLAGYNEQFF. The genes are TRBV3-1 (or the pseudogene TRBV3-2) and TRBJ2-1; D may be TRBD2 (8 bases). The CDR3 length is 17 residues. Between the trimmed V and J ends, which lost 0 bases and 4 bases, there was a span of 16 bases. Germline loops: CDR1 LGHDT, CDR2 YNNKEL (reference sequence).

In this sample, this clone turned up many times. This chain uses TRBV2 with TRBJ1-1, with D tentatively TRBD1 (6 bases). The CDR3 length is 13 residues. The ends were cut back, 5 bases at V and 7 bases at J, with 14 bases in the middle. The germline gives CDR1 SNHLY, CDR2 FYNNEI. The CDR3 region is CASSPDSPIEAFF. CDR3 sequence (DNA): TGTGCCAGCAGTCCGGACAGCCCGATTGAAGCTTTCTTT.

This rearrangement joins TRBV6-5 to TRBJ1-5; D unresolved. CDR3 length: 14 amino acids. Looked up from germline, CDR1 is MNHEY and CDR2 is SVGAGI. V lost 5 bases and J 4 bases, leaving 12 bases between the germline ends. CDR3 in amino acids: CASSPSPRNQPQHF. The CDR3, as DNA: TGTGCCAGCAGTCCATCTCCGCGTAATCAGCCCCAGCATTTT.

The genes are TRBV7-8 and TRBJ1-2; 7 positions match TRBD1. This CDR3 spans 15 amino acids. In germline, CDR1 is SGHVS, CDR2 FQNEAQ. The junction had 9 bases not matched to a gene; V was cut back by 5 bases and J by 3 bases. The chain's CDR3 is CASSAQQGTDYGYTF. The CDR3 DNA sequence: TGTGCCAGCAGCGCCCAACAGGGGACGGACTATGGCTACACCTTC.

The gene calls are TRBV15 and TRBJ2-7; the D gene is possibly TRBD1 (6 bases). This CDR3 spans 13 amino acids. V dropped 5 bases and J dropped 4 bases, with 12 bases sitting between them. Germline V gene sequence: CDR1 LNHNV, CDR2 YYDKDF (reference sequence). Here the CDR3 reads CATSGRDTYEQYF. DNA of the CDR3: TGTGCCACCAGCGGCCGGGACACTTACGAGCAGTACTTC.

V usage is TRBV29-1 and J usage is TRBJ2-1; D is perhaps TRBD1 (6 bases). V lost 3 bases and J 5 bases, leaving 11 bases between the germline ends. The CDR3 consists of 13 residues. Germline assignment: CDR1 SQVTM and CDR2 ANQGSEA. The CDR3 region is CSVDRTVNNEQFF. CDR3 DNA sequence: TGCAGCGTTGATAGGACAGTTAACAATGAGCAGTTCTTC.

The chain combines TRBV28 with TRBJ1-4; tentatively, D is TRBD1 (5 bases). From germline, CDR1 is MDHEN and CDR2 SYDVKM. Trimming shortened V by 5 bases and J by 10 bases, and 8 bases separated the two germline ends. There are 11 residues in the CDR3. The CDR3 DNA is TGTGCCAGCAGTCTAGACAGAAAACTGTTTTTT. Translating it yields CASSLDRKLFF.

The J gene is TRBJ1-1, the V gene TRBV6-5; 10 nucleotides align to TRBD1. This CDR3 is 16 amino acids long. V lost 2 bases to trimming and J lost 3 bases; unmatched junction nucleotides: 6. CDR1 is MNHEY and CDR2 is SVGAGI in the germline V gene. This CDR3 is CASSYGTGTGDTEAFF. The CDR3 coding sequence is TGTGCCAGCAGTTACGGAACCGGGACAGGGGACACTGAAGCTTTCTTT.

The CDR3 sequence: CASSLREGTEAFF. For the CDR3, the DNA is TGTGCCAGCAGCTTGAGGGAGGGGACTGAAGCTTTCTTT. The chain is built from TRBV7-9 and TRBJ1-1, with D possibly TRBD1 on 5 matching bases. V lost 3 bases and J lost 5, with 10 bases in between. Germline lookup yields CDR1 SEHNR and CDR2 FQNEAQ (reference sequence). The CDR3 has 13 amino acids.